The present entry profiles one T cell receptor beta chain with its context. Its antigen is still unknown. This entry comes from a study of T-cell reconstitution after alpha-beta-depleted transplantation in children. Overall study findings and caveats: Counts and diversity of T cells one year after transplant came mostly from newly produced T cells. About two months after transplant, alpha-beta T cells reportedly came from several hundred expanded graft clones. The study traced high day-60 TCRbeta diversity in some patients to surviving recipient T cells and thymic progenitors.

Unique molecular identifiers featured in how the TCRbeta library was prepared. TCRdb used MiXCR to reprocess the PCR reads, holding one entry per CDR3 protein. Here the sample spans about 980,000 distinct CDR3 sequences, about 29% being singletons. The length of the CDR3 is 14 residues. CDR1 and CDR2 from the germline V gene are LNHNV and YYDKDF (reference sequence). V lost 3 bases, J lost 2 bases, and 7 bases lay in between. V usage is TRBV15 and J usage is TRBJ2-2, with D perhaps TRBD2 (6 bases). This receptor was obtained from a boy in the first two years of life who had a stem cell transplant for SCID, so the T cells may come from the graft donor. The sample consisted of PBMCs, mostly from graft donor cells, taken 360 days after TCRalphabeta/CD19-depleted stem cell transplant. CDR3 bases: TGTGCCACCAGCAGGCGGGGAAACACCGGGGAGCTGTTTTTT. Translating gives CATSRRGNTGELFF.